This T cell receptor beta chain was identified during a study of blood T cell repertoires in COVID-19. The table came from immunoSEQ multiplex PCR; TCRdb's copy has only in-frame clones and leaves some out. Of about 59,000 clones listed, roughly 78% are singletons. Between the trimmed V and J ends, which lost 2 bases and 9 bases, there was a span of 7 bases. CDR3 length: 11 amino acids. The receptor was derived from a man aged 55 to 70 with acute or convalescent COVID-19. Material for sequencing was peripheral blood. V is TRBV12-3 or TRBV12-4 and J is TRBJ1-1; D ambiguous. The chain's CDR3 is CASSLRGKAFF. DNA for the CDR3: TGTGCCAGCAGTTTAAGAGGCAAAGCTTTCTTT.